This TCR beta chain was found in a study of cytomegalovirus exposure and HLA in healthy donors. Turning to the study itself: As released early, the data held roughly 85 million unique TCRs from HLA-typed donors. The Caucasian-associated ancestry cluster held 80% to 90% of around 380 genotyped donors.

Broader study findings: Analysis was carried out at a later point, and it linked a missense DCLRE1C variant to TCR beta V- and J-gene trimming. In all likelihood, a cluster of highly shared sequence variants was a sequencing artifact.

To note about this clone: What it binds is unknown.

A multiplex PCR was run with 60 Vbeta primers and 13 Jbeta primers. Libraries were prepared by immunoSEQ multiplex PCR; TCRdb keeps only in-frame clonotypes and omits some of them. The sample consists of about 150,000 clones, approximately 80% of them appearing once. Sequenced sample: PBMCs. This receptor was obtained from a woman aged 40-49 years in good health and CMV-seropositive.

The CDR3, as DNA: TGTGCCAGCAGCGCGAACCCTCAAGATAGCAATCAGCCCCAGCATTTT. Amino acid sequence: CASSANPQDSNQPQHF. The chain carries TRBV7-9 and TRBJ1-5; D call uncertain. From germline, CDR1 is SEHNR and CDR2 FQNEAQ (reference sequence). This CDR3 is built from 16 residues. Deletions cut 5 bases from V and 0 bases from J, with 14 bases between.